This TCR beta chain was identified in a study of monozygotic twins with inflammatory bowel disease. Total RNA was isolated from whole blood without T cell sorting. TCRdb reprocessed the 5' RACE reads and stores each CDR3 protein as one record, lacking DNA. This sample's table has about 160,000 distinct CDR3 sequences. Sequencing used blood. The sequence derives from a human donor with ulcerative colitis or Crohn's disease, or a healthy co-twin of an affected twin (not recorded which).

CDR3: CSVEMNYGYTF. V gene TRBV29-1 combines with J gene TRBJ1-2. The CDR3 is 11 amino acids. In germline, CDR1 is SQVTM, CDR2 ANQGSEA.